These T cell receptor beta chains were read from a single sample in a study of T cell responses to AZD1222 COVID-19 vaccine. Sequenced by immunoSEQ multiplex PCR; TCRdb stores in-frame clones only, minus some. In the table there are more than 85,000 clones, just under 95% of which are singletons. This material consisted of peripheral blood, taken 28 days after the second AZD1222 dose. All receptors derive from an adult who received the AZD1222 COVID-19 vaccine. The CDR3 runs from the conserved cysteine through the conserved F or W. A D gene is named only where the DNA matches it firmly. Expanded clones get a size class; other rows say once, few or many, or leave the size out.

CDR3 protein: CASSGPAGQGSPLHF; CDR3 DNA: TGTGCCAGCAGCGGCCCAGCAGGGCAGGGCTCACCCCTCCACTTT; clone size: NA; V gene: TRBV9; J gene: TRBJ1-6; D gene: NA
CDR3 protein: CASSLRQNPGEETQYF; CDR3 DNA: TGTGCCAGCAGCTTACGGCAGAACCCTGGGGAAGAGACCCAGTACTTC; clone size: NA; V gene: TRBV7-2; J gene: TRBJ2-5; D gene: NA
CDR3 protein: CASSLVNNQPQHF; CDR3 DNA: TGTGCCAGCAGCTTAGTTAACAATCAGCCCCAGCATTTT; clone size: NA; V gene: TRBV7-2; J gene: TRBJ1-5; D gene: NA
CDR3 protein: CATSTTAASGQETQYF; CDR3 DNA: TGTGCCACCAGTACAACGGCGGCTAGCGGTCAAGAGACCCAGTACTTC; clone size: NA; V gene: TRBV24-1; J gene: TRBJ2-5; D gene: TRBD2
CDR3 protein: CASSFNRDNEQFF; CDR3 DNA: TGTGCTAGCAGCTTTAATAGGGACAATGAGCAGTTCTTC; clone size: NA; V gene: TRBV7-7; J gene: TRBJ2-1; D gene: NA
CDR3 protein: CAISGQMSEAFF; CDR3 DNA: TGTGCCATCAGTGGCCAAATGAGTGAAGCTTTCTTT; clone size: NA; V gene: TRBV10-3; J gene: TRBJ1-1; D gene: NA
CDR3 protein: CASSVAPGDSYEQYF; CDR3 DNA: TGTGCCAGCAGCGTAGCTCCGGGGGACTCCTACGAGCAGTACTTC; clone size: NA; V gene: TRBV9; J gene: TRBJ2-7; D gene: NA
CDR3 protein: CSAISTDTQYF; CDR3 DNA: TGCAGTGCCATTAGCACAGATACGCAGTATTTT; clone size: NA; V gene: TRBV20-1; J gene: TRBJ2-3; D gene: NA
CDR3 protein: CASSRTGLEQYF; CDR3 DNA: TGTGCCAGCAGCCGCACAGGGCTTGAGCAGTACTTC; clone size: NA; V gene: TRBV3-1/TRBV3-2; J gene: TRBJ2-7; D gene: NA
CDR3 protein: CASSPTIRGDGPQHF; CDR3 DNA: TGCGCCAGCAGCCCAACCATCAGGGGCGATGGGCCCCAGCATTTT; clone size: NA; V gene: TRBV4-1; J gene: TRBJ1-5; D gene: NA
CDR3 protein: CASSEAIQVPAPTDTQYF; CDR3 DNA: TGTGCCAGCAGTGAAGCGATACAGGTCCCGGCCCCCACAGATACGCAGTATTTT; clone size: few; V gene: TRBV2; J gene: TRBJ2-3; D gene: NA
CDR3 protein: CASSRKPGSSAGSSYEQYF; CDR3 DNA: TGTGCCAGCAGCCGTAAACCGGGGAGTAGTGCTGGTTCCTCCTACGAGCAGTACTTC; clone size: NA; V gene: TRBV9; J gene: TRBJ2-7; D gene: NA
CDR3 protein: CAIRDTLVNNEKLFF; CDR3 DNA: TGTGCCATCAGGGACACATTGGTTAATAATGAAAAACTGTTTTTT; clone size: NA; V gene: TRBV10-3; J gene: TRBJ1-4; D gene: NA
CDR3 protein: CASSLALLGSTDTQYF; CDR3 DNA: TGCGCCAGCAGCTTGGCCCTTCTTGGTAGCACAGATACGCAGTATTTT; clone size: NA; V gene: TRBV5-1; J gene: TRBJ2-3; D gene: NA
CDR3 protein: CASSSLGLNNEQFF; CDR3 DNA: TGTGCCAGCAGTTCCCTCGGCCTAAACAATGAGCAGTTCTTC; clone size: NA; V gene: TRBV6-5; J gene: TRBJ2-1; D gene: NA
CDR3 protein: CASSPPSGGPRETQYF; CDR3 DNA: TGTGCCAGCTCCCCTCCCAGCGGGGGGCCGAGAGAGACCCAGTACTTC; clone size: NA; V gene: TRBV18; J gene: TRBJ2-5; D gene: TRBD2
CDR3 protein: CASSQHSSGGTDTQYF; CDR3 DNA: TGTGCCAGCAGCCAACATTCTAGCGGGGGCACAGATACGCAGTATTTT; clone size: once; V gene: TRBV3-1/TRBV3-2; J gene: TRBJ2-3; D gene: TRBD2
CDR3 protein: CASSSLAGDEQYF; CDR3 DNA: TGTGCCAGCAGCAGCCTAGCGGGGGACGAGCAGTACTTC; clone size: NA; V gene: TRBV11-3; J gene: TRBJ2-7; D gene: TRBD2
CDR3 protein: CASSLAANTEAFF; CDR3 DNA: TGTGCCAGCAGCTTAGCGGCTAACACTGAAGCTTTCTTT; clone size: NA; V gene: TRBV7-9; J gene: TRBJ1-1; D gene: NA
CDR3 protein: CASSSGQGWDQPQHF; CDR3 DNA: TGTGCCAGCAGCTCCGGACAGGGATGGGATCAGCCCCAGCATTTT; clone size: NA; V gene: TRBV7-6; J gene: TRBJ1-5; D gene: TRBD1
CDR3 protein: CASSRQGAVDTQYF; CDR3 DNA: TGTGCCAGTAGCCGACAGGGGGCTGTAGATACGCAGTATTTT; clone size: NA; V gene: TRBV19; J gene: TRBJ2-3; D gene: TRBD1
CDR3 protein: CASSLLAPGLSGTEAFF; CDR3 DNA: TGTGCCAGCAGCTTACTGGCCCCAGGGTTGTCAGGCACTGAAGCTTTCTTT; clone size: once; V gene: TRBV7-2; J gene: TRBJ1-1; D gene: NA
CDR3 protein: CASSGAGAVQETQYF; CDR3 DNA: TGCGCCAGCAGTGGGGCGGGGGCGGTCCAAGAGACCCAGTACTTC; clone size: NA; V gene: TRBV5-1; J gene: TRBJ2-5; D gene: NA
CDR3 protein: CASSQIPGNTEAFF; CDR3 DNA: TGTGCTAGCAGCCAGATCCCTGGGAACACTGAAGCTTTCTTT; clone size: NA; V gene: TRBV7-7; J gene: TRBJ1-1; D gene: NA
CDR3 protein: CASSEESSGREQYF; CDR3 DNA: TGTGCCAGCAGTGAAGAGTCTAGCGGGCGTGAGCAGTACTTC; clone size: NA; V gene: TRBV6-1; J gene: TRBJ2-7; D gene: TRBD2
CDR3 protein: CSASTGRGQTDTQYF; CDR3 DNA: TGCAGTGCTAGTACGGGGAGGGGGCAGACAGATACGCAGTATTTT; clone size: NA; V gene: TRBV20-1; J gene: TRBJ2-3; D gene: NA
CDR3 protein: CASNWGAGYEQYF; CDR3 DNA: TGTGCCAGTAATTGGGGTGCGGGCTACGAGCAGTACTTC; clone size: NA; V gene: TRBV19; J gene: TRBJ2-7; D gene: NA
CDR3 protein: CAWSPGGNSPLHF; CDR3 DNA: TGTGCCTGGAGTCCAGGGGGAAATTCACCCCTCCACTTT; clone size: NA; V gene: TRBV30; J gene: TRBJ1-6; D gene: TRBD1
CDR3 protein: CASKSEIMNTEAFF; CDR3 DNA: TGTGCCAGCAAGTCAGAAATAATGAACACTGAAGCTTTCTTT; clone size: NA; V gene: TRBV7-2; J gene: TRBJ1-1; D gene: NA
CDR3 protein: CASSPGGARSSYEQYF; CDR3 DNA: TGTGCCAGCAGCCCCGGCGGGGCCAGGAGCTCCTACGAGCAGTACTTC; clone size: NA; V gene: TRBV6-2/TRBV6-3; J gene: TRBJ2-7; D gene: NA
CDR3 protein: CASSGTGSGANVLTF; CDR3 DNA: TGTGCCAGCAGCGGAACAGGATCTGGGGCCAACGTCCTGACTTTC; clone size: once; V gene: TRBV5-4; J gene: TRBJ2-6; D gene: NA
CDR3 protein: CASSLAAAAYNEQFF; CDR3 DNA: TGTGCCAGCAGCTTAGCGGCCGCCGCCTACAATGAGCAGTTCTTC; clone size: once; V gene: TRBV7-2; J gene: TRBJ2-1; D gene: NA
CDR3 protein: CASSLLRRETQYF; CDR3 DNA: TGTGCCAGCAGTTTACTGCGCCGGGAGACCCAGTACTTC; clone size: NA; V gene: TRBV6-6; J gene: TRBJ2-5; D gene: NA